The 22 T cell receptor beta chains listed next were all sequenced from one sample in a study of cytomegalovirus exposure and HLA in healthy donors. Use of 60 Vbeta and 13 Jbeta primers characterized the PCR. The repertoire was sequenced with immunoSEQ multiplex PCR; TCRdb's copy has only in-frame clones and lacks some. The table lists 180,000 or so clones, under 80% of them singletons, with roughly 2.5% in the top ten. Specimen: PBMCs. These receptors were collected from a woman aged 30 to 39 in good health and CMV-seropositive.

V gene TRBV2 combines with J gene TRBJ2-7; TRBD2 might be the D (6 bases). The CDR3 contains 12 residues. Per germline, CDR1 SNHLY and CDR2 FYNNEI. V gave up 3 bases and J gave up 5 bases, with 8 bases separating them. CDR3 in amino acids: CASSEEGHEQYF. CDR3 nucleotides: TGTGCCAGCAGTGAGGAGGGGCACGAGCAGTACTTC.

The J gene is TRBJ2-5, the V gene TRBV30, with 8 nucleotides matching TRBD2. CDR1 and CDR2 from the germline V gene are GTSNPN and SVGIG (reference sequence). This CDR3 has 16 residues. The J segment lost 5 bases and the V segment lost 0 bases, leaving 11 bases of the junction unmatched. CDR3: CAWSVPGTSGQETQYF. CDR3 in DNA: TGTGCCTGGAGTGTACCGGGTACTAGCGGACAGGAGACCCAGTACTTC.

This clone was seen only once. The chain employs TRBV13 and TRBJ1-1; 9 bases fit TRBD1. The trim removed 5 bases at V and 3 bases at J, leaving 7 bases unmatched. Germline CDR1 is PRHDT and CDR2 is FYEKMQ (reference sequence). The CDR3 is 15 amino acids. CDR3 nucleotide sequence: TGTGCCAGCAGCGCAACAGGGGGCGCGTACACTGAAGCTTTCTTT. This gives the protein CASSATGGAYTEAFF.

This chain joins TRBV18 and TRBJ2-7, with 9 positions matching TRBD1. The CDR3 length is 14 residues. The junction had 7 bases not matched to a gene; V was cut back by 8 bases and J by 2 bases. Germline CDR1 and CDR2: KGHSH and LQKENI. The CDR3 region is CASLPGQGTYEQYF. The CDR3 nucleotides are TGTGCCAGCCTGCCCGGACAGGGGACCTACGAGCAGTACTTC.

V usage is TRBV7-2 and J usage is TRBJ2-5; 10 nucleotides line up with TRBD1. CDR3 length: 14 residues. The V gene end was trimmed by 6 bases and the J gene end by 6 bases; junction bases not matched to a gene: 7. Germline V CDR1 and CDR2: SGHTA, FQGNSA. The CDR3 sequence is CASREPGQGKTQYF. Here the CDR3 DNA reads TGTGCCAGCAGAGAACCGGGACAGGGGAAGACCCAGTACTTC.

The J gene is TRBJ2-7, the V gene TRBV27; TRBD1 might be the D (7 bases). CDR3 length equals 14 residues. CDR1 is MNHEY and CDR2 is SMNVEV in the germline V gene (reference sequence). V lost 4 bases and J lost 4, with 14 bases in between. The CDR3 DNA reads TGTGCCAGCAGTTCCAGGGGGGTTGCATACGAGCAGTACTTC. This gives the protein CASSSRGVAYEQYF.

J is TRBJ1-6 and V is TRBV28; D is perhaps TRBD1 (6 bases). Per the germline V gene, CDR1 is MDHEN and CDR2 is SYDVKM. V was trimmed by 6 bases and J by 5 bases, leaving 14 bases between them. The CDR3 has 15 amino acids. The CDR3 protein is CASRGRGGHNSPLHF. In DNA form, the CDR3 reads TGTGCCAGCAGGGGCAGGGGAGGGCATAATTCACCCCTCCACTTT.

V usage is TRBV6-5 and J usage is TRBJ2-1; TRBD2 might be the D (6 bases). Germline V gives CDR1 MNHEY, CDR2 SVGAGI. Trimming removed 6 bases at V and 6 bases at J, with 15 bases between. The CDR3 runs 14 residues. This chain's CDR3 is CASSPGLTFNEQFF. In DNA form, the CDR3 reads TGTGCCAGCAGCCCGGGACTGACCTTCAATGAGCAGTTCTTC.

The V and J genes are TRBV7-9 and TRBJ2-6; D ambiguous. The V end lost 5 bases, the J end lost 2 bases, and 10 bases lay between the germline ends. The V gene's germline CDR1 is SEHNR and CDR2 FQNEAQ (reference sequence). CDR3 length: 15 amino acids. As DNA, the CDR3 is TGTGCCAGCAGCCCTAACCGGGCTGGGGCCAACGTCCTGACTTTC. This sequence encodes CASSPNRAGANVLTF. The complete variable domain, with remaining parts taken from reference TRBV7-9 and TRBJ2-6, reads DTGVSQNPRHKITKRGQNVTFRCDPISEHNRLYWYRQTLGQGPEFLTYFQNEAQLEKSRLLSDRFSAERPKGSFSTLEIQRTEQGDSAMYLCASSPNRAGANVLTFGAGSRLTVL.

J is TRBJ2-5 and V is TRBV11-2; 8 bases align to TRBD1. The CDR3 is made up of 14 amino acids. CDR1 is SGHAT and CDR2 is FQNNGV in the germline V gene. V gave up 4 bases and J gave up 2 bases; unmatched junction bases: 3. CDR3 loop: CASSSTGGQETQYF. Here the CDR3 DNA reads TGTGCCAGCAGCTCAACAGGGGGTCAAGAGACCCAGTACTTC. Together with reference TRBV11-2 and TRBJ2-5, the CDR3 gives the full variable domain: EAGVAQSPRYKIIEKRQSVAFWCNPISGHATLYWYQQILGQGPKLLIQFQNNGVVDDSQLPKDRFSAERLKGVDSTLKIQPAKLEDSAVYLCASSSTGGQETQYFGPGTRLLVL.

This chain joins TRBV27 and TRBJ2-3, with TRBD2 identical over 11 bases. This CDR3 is 16 amino acids long. V gave up 6 bases and J gave up 3 bases; unmatched junction bases: 8. Germline V CDR1 and CDR2: MNHEY, SMNVEV (reference sequence). The CDR3 DNA reads TGTGCCAGCAGCCCCGGGACTAGCGGTAGGACAGATACGCAGTATTTT. Translating gives CASSPGTSGRTDTQYF.

The V and J genes are TRBV19 and TRBJ2-5; 13 bases match TRBD2. The CDR3 has 16 amino acids. Unmatched junction bases numbered 8, after V lost 5 bases and J lost 5 bases. Germline V CDR1 and CDR2: LNHDA, SQIVND (reference sequence). The CDR3 loop reads CASSSTGTSGAETQYF. In nucleotides, the CDR3 is TGTGCCAGTAGTTCGACCGGGACTAGCGGGGCGGAGACCCAGTACTTC.

The chain is built from TRBV7-9 and TRBJ2-7, with D possibly being TRBD1 (6 bases). Germline assignment: CDR1 SEHNR and CDR2 FQNEAQ (reference sequence). The ends were cut back, 4 bases at V and 1 base at J, with 17 bases in the middle. The CDR3 loop spans 16 amino acids. The CDR3 spells CASSSSTGLISYEQYF. CDR3 DNA sequence: TGTGCCAGCAGCTCCTCGACAGGCCTTATTTCCTACGAGCAGTACTTC.

V usage is TRBV29-1 and J usage is TRBJ1-3; 7 nucleotides line up with TRBD1. Losses at the gene ends were 6 bases for V and 3 bases for J; bases not matched to a gene: 8. The V gene's germline CDR1 is SQVTM and CDR2 ANQGSEA. This CDR3 comprises 14 residues. CDR3 coding DNA: TGCAGCGTGGCACAGGGGCTAGGTGGAAACACCATATATTTT. Protein: CSVAQGLGGNTIYF.

J is TRBJ1-1 and V is TRBV19; 8 nucleotides agree with TRBD1. CDR1 LNHDA and CDR2 SQIVND come from the germline V gene (reference sequence). V shed 4 bases and J 8 bases; nucleotides not matched to a gene: 3. CDR3 length: 12 residues. The chain's CDR3 is CASSTRQGEAFF. Written as DNA, the CDR3 is TGTGCCAGTAGTACCCGACAGGGGGAAGCTTTCTTT. Supplemented by reference TRBV19 and TRBJ1-1, the full variable domain reads DGGITQSPKYLFRKEGQNVTLSCEQNLNHDAMYWYRQDPGQGLRLIYYSQIVNDFQKGDIAEGYSVSREKKESFPLTVTSAQKNPTAFYLCASSTRQGEAFFGQGTRLTVV.

V gene TRBV7-9 combines with J gene TRBJ2-3; D possibly corresponds to TRBD2 (5 bases). CDR1 is SEHNR and CDR2 is FQNEAQ in the germline V gene (reference sequence). Trimming removed 0 bases at V and 2 bases at J, with 15 bases between. The CDR3 spans 17 residues. CDR3 nucleotides: TGTGCCAGCAGCTTAGCGGACCGGGGTCCGGCCACAGATACGCAGTATTTT. Its protein product is CASSLADRGPATDTQYF.

The V call is TRBV6-6, the J call TRBJ1-4; D uncertain. The V gene's germline CDR1 is MNHNY and CDR2 SVGAGI (reference sequence). V was shortened by 6 bases and J by 0 bases, with 8 bases between the two germline ends. The CDR3 covers 14 residues. As DNA, the CDR3 is TGTGCCAGCAGCCGCAGTGCAACTAATGAAAAACTGTTTTTT. Residues: CASSRSATNEKLFF.

This clone showed up just a few times. The genes are TRBV6-1 and TRBJ1-5, with unresolved D. The CDR3 runs to 13 residues. The ends were cut back, 7 bases at V and 6 bases at J, with 13 bases in the middle. Germline CDR1 MNHNS, CDR2 SASEGT. The CDR3 protein is CASTAQVGQPQHF. The CDR3 bases are TGTGCCAGCACCGCCCAGGTTGGTCAGCCCCAGCATTTT.

This clone appeared a single time. The genes are TRBV28 and TRBJ1-2, with D unresolved. The CDR3 is 15 residues long. V was cut by 3 bases and J by 4 bases, with 15 bases left in between. The germline gives CDR1 MDHEN, CDR2 SYDVKM. This CDR3 reads CASSFPGNWVYGYTF. The CDR3 coding sequence is TGTGCCAGCAGTTTTCCCGGGAATTGGGTCTATGGCTACACCTTC.

The V and J genes are TRBV19 and TRBJ2-7, with a possible D match to TRBD1 (6 bases). V dropped 4 bases and J dropped 4 bases, with 14 bases sitting between them. Germline V gene data show CDR1 as LNHDA and CDR2 as SQIVND (reference sequence). This CDR3 has 14 residues. The CDR3 DNA reads as TGTGCCAGTAGTACCGGACAGAAAGGGTACGAGCAGTACTTC. Translating gives CASSTGQKGYEQYF.

The J gene is TRBJ2-1, the V gene TRBV6-5; 9 bases match TRBD1. V shed 6 bases, J shed 7 bases, and the junction held 4 bases outside the gene matches. Looked up from germline, CDR1 is MNHEY and CDR2 is SVGAGI. The CDR3 spans 13 residues. The DNA for the CDR3 is TGTGCCAGCAGGGAACAGGGGGCGAATGAGCAGTTCTTC. It yields the protein CASREQGANEQFF.

This clone was observed a handful of times. The chain links TRBV4-3 to TRBJ2-7; the D gene is possibly TRBD2 (5 bases). Germline values: CDR1 LGHNA, CDR2 YSLEER. Trimming removed 0 bases at V and 3 bases at J, with 15 bases between. The CDR3 contains 16 residues. CDR3 nucleotides: TGCGCCAGCAGCCAAGATGCCGGCAGCGCGGGCTACGAGCAGTACTTC. Protein product: CASSQDAGSAGYEQYF.